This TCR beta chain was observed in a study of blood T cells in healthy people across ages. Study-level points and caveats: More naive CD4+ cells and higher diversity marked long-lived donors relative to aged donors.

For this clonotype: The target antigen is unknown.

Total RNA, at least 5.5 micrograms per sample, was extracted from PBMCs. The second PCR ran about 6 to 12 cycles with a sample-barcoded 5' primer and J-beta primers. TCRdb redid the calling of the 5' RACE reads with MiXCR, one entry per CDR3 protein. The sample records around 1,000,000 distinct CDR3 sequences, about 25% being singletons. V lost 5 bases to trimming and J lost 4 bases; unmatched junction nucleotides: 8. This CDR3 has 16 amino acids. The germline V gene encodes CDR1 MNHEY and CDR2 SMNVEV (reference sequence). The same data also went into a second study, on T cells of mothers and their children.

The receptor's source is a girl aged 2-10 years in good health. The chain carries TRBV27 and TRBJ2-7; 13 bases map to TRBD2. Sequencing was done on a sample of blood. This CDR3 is CASSPPPGLAGYEQYF. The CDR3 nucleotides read TGTGCCAGCAGTCCTCCTCCGGGACTAGCGGGATACGAGCAGTACTTC.